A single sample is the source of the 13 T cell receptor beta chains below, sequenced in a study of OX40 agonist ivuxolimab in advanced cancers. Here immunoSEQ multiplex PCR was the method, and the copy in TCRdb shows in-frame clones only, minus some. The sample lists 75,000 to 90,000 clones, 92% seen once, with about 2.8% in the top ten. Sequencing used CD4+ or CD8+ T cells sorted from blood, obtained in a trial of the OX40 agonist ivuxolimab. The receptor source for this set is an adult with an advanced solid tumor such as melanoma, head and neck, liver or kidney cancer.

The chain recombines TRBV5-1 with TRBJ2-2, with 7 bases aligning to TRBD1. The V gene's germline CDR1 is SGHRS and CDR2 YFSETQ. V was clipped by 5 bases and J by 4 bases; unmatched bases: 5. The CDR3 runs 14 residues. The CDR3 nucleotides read TGCGCCAGCAGGACGACAGGGTCCACCGGGGAGCTGTTTTTT. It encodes CASRTTGSTGELFF.

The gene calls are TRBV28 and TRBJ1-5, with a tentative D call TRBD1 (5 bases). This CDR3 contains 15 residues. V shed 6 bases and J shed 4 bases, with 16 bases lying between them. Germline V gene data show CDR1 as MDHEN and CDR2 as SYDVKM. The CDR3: CASRSGIRGNQPQHF. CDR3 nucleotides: TGTGCCAGCAGGTCAGGGATTCGGGGGAATCAGCCCCAGCATTTT.

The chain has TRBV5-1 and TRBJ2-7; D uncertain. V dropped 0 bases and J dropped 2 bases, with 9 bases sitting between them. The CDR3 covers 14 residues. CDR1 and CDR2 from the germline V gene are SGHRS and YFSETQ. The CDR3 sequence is CASSLAMPTYEQYF. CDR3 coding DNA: TGCGCCAGCAGCTTGGCTATGCCGACCTACGAGCAGTACTTC.

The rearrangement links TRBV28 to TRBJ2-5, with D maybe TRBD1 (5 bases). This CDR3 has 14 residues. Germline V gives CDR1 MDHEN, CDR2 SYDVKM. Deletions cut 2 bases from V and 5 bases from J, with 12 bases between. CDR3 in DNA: TGTGCCAGCAGTTTACCTGGGGCGGTTGAGACCCAGTACTTC. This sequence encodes CASSLPGAVETQYF.

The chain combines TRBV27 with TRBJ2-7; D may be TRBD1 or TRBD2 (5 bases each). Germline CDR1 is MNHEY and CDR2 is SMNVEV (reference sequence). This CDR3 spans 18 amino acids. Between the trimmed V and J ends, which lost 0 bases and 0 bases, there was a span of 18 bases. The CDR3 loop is CASSLSARGGAFSYEQYF. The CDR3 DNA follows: TGTGCCAGCAGTTTATCCGCCCGGGGCGGAGCTTTCTCCTACGAGCAGTACTTC.

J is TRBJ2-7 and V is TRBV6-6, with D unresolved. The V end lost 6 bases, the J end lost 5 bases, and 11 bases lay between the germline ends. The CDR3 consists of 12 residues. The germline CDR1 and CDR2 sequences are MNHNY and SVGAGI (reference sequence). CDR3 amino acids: CASSPGTHEQYF. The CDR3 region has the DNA TGTGCCAGCAGCCCCGGCACCCACGAGCAGTACTTC.

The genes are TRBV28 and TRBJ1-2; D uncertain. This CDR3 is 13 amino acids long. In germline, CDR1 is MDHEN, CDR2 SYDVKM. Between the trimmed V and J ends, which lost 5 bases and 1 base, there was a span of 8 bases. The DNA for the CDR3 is TGTGCCAGCAGTCCGGGGATTAACTATGGCTACACCTTC. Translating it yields CASSPGINYGYTF.

Here the CDR3 reads CSAGQVKRQYF. CDR3 in DNA: TGCAGTGCGGGACAGGTAAAGAGGCAGTACTTC. The chain has TRBV20-1 and TRBJ2-7; TRBD1 aligns across 8 bases. Germline assignment: CDR1 DFQATT and CDR2 SNEGSKA (reference sequence). V was pared by 6 bases and J by 9 bases, with 7 bases of the junction left unmatched. The CDR3 covers 11 residues.

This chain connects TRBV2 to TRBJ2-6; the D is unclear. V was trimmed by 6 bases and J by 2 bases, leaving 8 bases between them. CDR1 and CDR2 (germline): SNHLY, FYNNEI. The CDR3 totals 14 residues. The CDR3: CASRSVPGANVLTF. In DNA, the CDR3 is TGTGCCAGCAGGTCAGTGCCTGGGGCCAACGTCCTGACTTTC.

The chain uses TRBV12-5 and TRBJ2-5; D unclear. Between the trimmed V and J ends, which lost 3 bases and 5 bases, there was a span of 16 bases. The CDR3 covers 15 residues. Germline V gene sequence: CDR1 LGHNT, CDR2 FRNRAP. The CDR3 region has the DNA TGTGCTAGTGGTTTTACTCCGGTCCTGAGGGAGACCCAGTACTTC. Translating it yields CASGFTPVLRETQYF.

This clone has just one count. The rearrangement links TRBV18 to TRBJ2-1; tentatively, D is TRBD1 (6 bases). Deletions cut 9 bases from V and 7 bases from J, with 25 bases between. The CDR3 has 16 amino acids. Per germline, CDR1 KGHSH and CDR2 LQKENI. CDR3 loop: CASLSDQGLGWNEQFF. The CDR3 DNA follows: TGTGCCAGTCTCTCGGACCAGGGGTTAGGTTGGAATGAGCAGTTCTTC.

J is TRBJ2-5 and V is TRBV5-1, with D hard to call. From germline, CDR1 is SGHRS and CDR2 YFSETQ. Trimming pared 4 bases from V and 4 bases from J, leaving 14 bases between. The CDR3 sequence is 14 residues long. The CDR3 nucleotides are TGCGCCAGCAGCCGCCGGGCCGAGTCAGAGACCCAGTACTTC. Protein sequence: CASSRRAESETQYF.

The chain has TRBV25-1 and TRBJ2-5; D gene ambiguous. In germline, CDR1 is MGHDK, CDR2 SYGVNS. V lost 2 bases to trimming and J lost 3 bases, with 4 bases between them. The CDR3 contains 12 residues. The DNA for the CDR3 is TGTGCCAGCAGTGAACGGGAAGAGACCCAGTACTTC. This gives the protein CASSEREETQYF.